What follows describes a single T cell receptor (beta chain). Germline V gene lookup returns CDR1 SGDLS and CDR2 YYNGEE. V lost 0 bases and J lost 0, with 14 bases in between. The CDR3 is made up of 17 amino acids. Original handling: Nucleated cell counts were estimated from reference gene primer amplification. TCRdb's table, derived via immunoSEQ multiplex PCR, lists solely in-frame clones and lacks some. D and trimming come from the DNA, and the V and J calls and clone size come from that table. The table shows 210,000 or so clones, with more than 85% occurring only once. The data belong to a study of blood T cell repertoires in COVID-19. Study-wide background: T cells, B-cell-depleted T cells, or PBMCs provided the cDNA or gDNA that served as material.

Input material: peripheral blood. This TCR derives from a middle-aged man with active or convalescent COVID-19. The chain links TRBV9 to TRBJ2-3; weak D call: TRBD2 (6 bases). Here the CDR3 DNA reads TGTGCCAGCAGCGTAGCGGGCGGGGCAGGGAGCACAGATACGCAGTATTTT. Residues: CASSVAGGAGSTDTQYF.